A selection of T cell receptor beta chains follows, all from one sample in a study of T cells after yellow fever vaccination. TCRdb reanalysed the 5' RACE reads using MiXCR and keeps one entry per CDR3 protein. The sample consists of 500,000 to 700,000 distinct CDR3 sequences, 15% to 20% of them appearing once. The specimen comprised PBMCs, sampled 15 days after the yellow fever booster vaccination. The receptors shown here come from a man aged 25 to 45 who received the YFV17D yellow fever vaccine. CDR3s include the opening cysteine and the closing phenylalanine or tryptophan. D genes are given only for firm matches. Size values are once, few and many counts, or a class for expanded clones, and some rows have none.

TRBJ2-5 | NA | TRBV7-9 | TRBD2 | TGTGCCAGCAGCATCATAGCGGGAGGGGAGACCCAGTACTTC | CASSIIAGGETQYF
TRBJ1-5 | NA | TRBV30 | NA | TGTGCCTGGAGTGTACAGCAAGAGGGGCCCCAGCATTTT | CAWSVQQEGPQHF
TRBJ2-7 | few | TRBV12-3/TRBV12-4 | NA | TGTGCCAGCAGTTTAGGCTTCGCCTACGAGCAGTACTTC | CASSLGFAYEQYF
TRBJ2-7 | few | TRBV11-2 | NA | TGTGCCAGCAGCTTAGGTACCAGCGGGCGACTCGGGCAGTACTTC | CASSLGTSGRLGQYF
TRBJ2-6 | few | TRBV4-3 | NA | TGCGCCAGCAGCCAAGGGAGAAGGTCGGGGGCCAACGTCCTGACTTTC | CASSQGRRSGANVLTF
TRBJ2-6 | NA | TRBV12-3/TRBV12-4 | NA | TGTGCCAGCAGCCATACGGGAAGCGCCCTAGTAAGGTCTGGGGCCAACGTCCTGACTTTC | CASSHTGSALVRSGANVLTF
TRBJ2-3 | many | TRBV12-3/TRBV12-4 | NA | TGTGCCAGCAGTTTAAGGGCTAATACGCAGTATTTT | CASSLRANTQYF
TRBJ2-7 | few | TRBV28 | NA | TGTGCCAGCACCGTCCGGGGTTCCTACGAGCAGTACTTC | CASTVRGSYEQYF
TRBJ2-2 | few | TRBV5-1 | NA | TGCGCCAGCAACGTGGGCGGAACCGGGGAGCTGTTTTTT | CASNVGGTGELFF
TRBJ2-7 | NA | TRBV27 | NA | TGTGCCAGCAGTTCGGAGGGCCCCTACGAGCAGTACTTC | CASSSEGPYEQYF
TRBJ2-6 | few | TRBV21-1 | NA | TGTGCCAGCGGTCCCGGGACAGGTTTCTCTGGGGCCAACGTCCTGACTTTC | CASGPGTGFSGANVLTF
TRBJ2-1 | NA | TRBV19 | TRBD2 | TGTGCCAGTAGTAAAGGGACTAGCGGATACAATGAGCAGTTCTTC | CASSKGTSGYNEQFF
TRBJ2-7 | NA | TRBV13 | TRBD2 | TGTGCCAGCAGCCTTTTTGATGGGCGGGTAGCGGGCGAGGGGCACTTCTCCTACGAGCAGTACTTC | CASSLFDGRVAGEGHFSYEQYF
TRBJ2-7 | NA | TRBV18 | NA | TGTGCCAGCTCACCACCTAACGGACCCTCCTACGAGCAGTACTTC | CASSPPNGPSYEQYF
TRBJ2-3 | few | TRBV20-1 | TRBD2 | TGCAGTGCGTTAGAGACTAGCGGCCGCACAGATACGCAGTATTTT | CSALETSGRTDTQYF
TRBJ2-7 | few | TRBV27 | TRBD2 | TGTGCCAGCAAAACTTATAGCGGGGTCTCCTACGAGCAGTACTTC | CASKTYSGVSYEQYF
TRBJ2-5 | NA | TRBV6-5 | TRBD2 | TGTGCCAGCAGTTCCGGACTAGCGATCGAGACCCAGTACTTC | CASSSGLAIETQYF
TRBJ2-1 | NA | TRBV19 | NA | TGTGCCAGTAGTATAGATTTAGGGGGGCACAAGAACAATGAGCAGTTCTTC | CASSIDLGGHKNNEQFF
TRBJ2-2 | NA | TRBV18 | NA | TGTGCCAGCCCAAAAGCGAACACCGGGGAGCTGTTTTTT | CASPKANTGELFF
TRBJ2-1 | few | TRBV12-3/TRBV12-4 | TRBD1 | TGTGCCAGCAGCCCACAGGACAGGGGTAGCAATGAGCAGTTCTTC | CASSPQDRGSNEQFF
TRBJ2-1 | NA | TRBV20-1 | TRBD2 | TGCAGTGCGACCCAATCGGGAGGGCGCTATAATGAGCAGTTCTTC | CSATQSGGRYNEQFF
TRBJ2-7 | NA | TRBV7-2 | NA | TGTGCCAGCAGCTTATCGGATCCCTTCGACGAGCAGTACTTC | CASSLSDPFDEQYF
TRBJ2-7 | NA | TRBV29-1 | NA | TGCAGCGTTGAAGAGGTCGACAAGGGGTACTCCTACGAGCAGTACTTC | CSVEEVDKGYSYEQYF
TRBJ1-4 | NA | TRBV18 | NA | TGTGCCAGCTCCCGGCCTAATGAAAAACTGTTTTTT | CASSRPNEKLFF
TRBJ2-7 | NA | TRBV6-2/TRBV6-3 | NA | TGTGCCAGCAGTCCCTACCAGACCTACGAGCAGTACTTC | CASSPYQTYEQYF
TRBJ2-7 | NA | TRBV20-1 | NA | TGCAGCGTTAGGCGGGACTCCTACGAGCAGTACTTC | CSVRRDSYEQYF
TRBJ2-7 | NA | TRBV12-3/TRBV12-4 | TRBD1 | TGTGCCAGCAGTAGACAGGGGTCCACCTACGAGCAGTACTTC | CASSRQGSTYEQYF
TRBJ2-7 | few | TRBV20-1 | NA | TGCAGTGCTGGGGGTGTAAACAACGAGCAGTACTTC | CSAGGVNNEQYF
TRBJ2-7 | NA | TRBV20-1 | NA | TGCAGTGCTAGGCCAGGGCCTATCGAGCAGTACTTC | CSARPGPIEQYF
TRBJ2-1 | few | TRBV9 | TRBD1 | TGTGCCAGCAGCGTAGAGGGGACAGGGGTCAGTGAGCAGTTCTTC | CASSVEGTGVSEQFF
TRBJ2-7 | few | TRBV7-8 | TRBD1 | TGTGCCAGCAGTGGAGAGCCGGGGACAGGTGTACAAGGGAGCTACGAGCAGTACTTC | CASSGEPGTGVQGSYEQYF
TRBJ2-3 | few | TRBV7-9 | NA | TGTGCCAGCAGCTTTTTGCATGAGGGAGCAGATACGCAGTATTTT | CASSFLHEGADTQYF
TRBJ2-3 | NA | TRBV29-1 | NA | TGCAGCGTTGAGGGGGGAAACACAGATACGCAGTATTTT | CSVEGGNTDTQYF
TRBJ2-3 | NA | TRBV11-2 | TRBD2 | TGTGCCAGCAGCTCCCCGGCGGGAGGGAACCCCGGCACAGATACGCAGTATTTT | CASSSPAGGNPGTDTQYF
TRBJ1-2 | NA | TRBV4-2 | NA | TGTGCCAGCAGCCAAGAAGGGTCTGCTAACTATGGCTACACCTTC | CASSQEGSANYGYTF
TRBJ2-7 | NA | TRBV5-4 | TRBD2 | TGTGCCAGCAGCCCCACTAGCGTTTCTCCCTACGAGCAGTACTTC | CASSPTSVSPYEQYF
TRBJ2-7 | few | TRBV12-3/TRBV12-4 | TRBD1 | TGTGCCAGCGCCGGGACAGGGGGCTCCTACGAGCAGTACTTC | CASAGTGGSYEQYF
TRBJ2-5 | few | TRBV5-8 | TRBD1 | TGTGCCAGCAGCTCACAGGGGCCTTTGGAGACCCAGTACTTC | CASSSQGPLETQYF
TRBJ2-1 | few | TRBV11-2 | TRBD1 | TGTGCCAGCAACCGCCGGGGACAGGGGTATGAGCAGTTCTTC | CASNRRGQGYEQFF
TRBJ1-6 | few | TRBV10-3 | NA | TGTGCCATCAGTGAGTCTGTCGGGGGCACCAATTCACCCCTCCACTTT | CAISESVGGTNSPLHF
TRBJ2-1 | NA | TRBV9 | NA | TGTGCCAGCAGCGTTAGACAGGCGTCCTACAATGAGCAGTTCTTC | CASSVRQASYNEQFF
TRBJ2-1 | few | TRBV29-1 | NA | TGCAGCGTTGAAGATTTCAAGCGGGCCTACAATGAGCAGTTCTTC | CSVEDFKRAYNEQFF
TRBJ2-1 | few | TRBV19 | NA | TGTGCCAGTAGCCTCACCTACGTAGTCGGGCAGTTCTTC | CASSLTYVVGQFF
TRBJ2-7 | NA | TRBV2 | NA | TGTGCCAGCCGGGCGTTCTCCAGCGAGCAGTACTTC | CASRAFSSEQYF
TRBJ2-3 | NA | TRBV21-1 | NA | TGTGCCAGCAGCCTCGGGGGCTCGGGGGCGCAGTATTTT | CASSLGGSGAQYF
TRBJ2-2 | NA | TRBV12-3/TRBV12-4 | TRBD2 | TGTGCCAGCAGATTTTTTACCAGGGGGGGACTAGCGGGATTTCGGAACACCGGGGAGCTGTTTTTT | CASRFFTRGGLAGFRNTGELFF
TRBJ2-6 | few | TRBV2 | TRBD1 | TGTGCCAGCACCCCTTTCACAGGGGGCGCGACTGGGGCCAACGTCCTGACTTTC | CASTPFTGGATGANVLTF
TRBJ2-3 | few | TRBV6-1 | NA | TGTGCCAGCAGAGTGGAGGATCCCACGGATACGCAGTATTTT | CASRVEDPTDTQYF
TRBJ2-3 | NA | TRBV7-9 | TRBD1 | TGTGCCAGCAGCTTACGAGGGACAGGGGACGGAGATACGCAGTATTTT | CASSLRGTGDGDTQYF
TRBJ2-5 | few | TRBV7-2 | NA | TGTGCCAGCACCTTGGGTAGTCTGGAGACCCAGTACTTC | CASTLGSLETQYF
TRBJ2-4 | NA | TRBV18 | NA | TGTGCCAGCTCACCCGACTTTTTAGCTGATCGCATTCAGTACTTC | CASSPDFLADRIQYF
TRBJ1-5 | NA | TRBV28 | TRBD1 | TGTGCCAGCAGTTTATCGGCAGGGGGCAGTCAGCCCCAGCATTTT | CASSLSAGGSQPQHF
TRBJ2-2 | few | TRBV29-1 | NA | TGCAGCGCCGAGGGCCAGGGGTACACCGGGGAGCTGTTTTTT | CSAEGQGYTGELFF
TRBJ2-5 | few | TRBV27 | TRBD2 | TGTGCCAGCAGTACTCTAGCGGGAGGTCTCGGGGAGACCCAGTACTTC | CASSTLAGGLGETQYF
TRBJ2-3 | NA | TRBV29-1 | NA | TGCAGCGTTGAGAGTGGGGCGGGAGATACGCAGTATTTT | CSVESGAGDTQYF
TRBJ2-1 | NA | TRBV7-6 | NA | TGTGCCAGCAGCTTTAGTGTCCGCTCTTCTGAGGGGCCTCACAATGAGCAGTTCTTC | CASSFSVRSSEGPHNEQFF
TRBJ2-7 | once | TRBV6-2/TRBV6-3 | NA | TGTGCCAGCAGTTACTCGTTGATGGATCTCTCCTACGAGCAGTACTTC | CASSYSLMDLSYEQYF
TRBJ1-4 | NA | TRBV4-3 | TRBD1 | TGCGCCAGCAGCCAAACCTTACAGGGGGAAAAACTGTTTTTT | CASSQTLQGEKLFF
TRBJ2-4 | NA | TRBV16 | NA | TGTGCCAGCAGCCAAGCGGGACAGCAAAACATTCAGTACTTC | CASSQAGQQNIQYF